This is a list of T cell receptor beta chains from one sample in a study of T-cell memory formation after mild COVID-19. One entry per CDR3 protein results from TCRdb running MiXCR on the 5' RACE reads. The sample yields fewer than 500,000 distinct CDR3 sequences, about 23% seen once. Sample: PBMCs or a T cell subset sorted from them (not recorded which). The receptors stem from an adult woman who had mild COVID-19 (a few samples of this study predate the infection). Cell type and time point are not known. CDR3s include the opening cysteine and the closing phenylalanine or tryptophan. D genes are given only for firm matches. Expanded clones are given a class, and other clones once, few, many or no size at all.

j_call d_call v_call clone_size cdr3_nt cdr3_aa
TRBJ2-5 TRBD2 TRBV3-1 few TGTGCCAGCAGTCAAACTAGCGGTAATCAGTACTTC CASSQTSGNQYF
TRBJ2-7 TRBD1 TRBV5-1 . TGCGCCAGCAGCCGAGTCGGACAGGGTTTGGGCGAGCAGTACTTC CASSRVGQGLGEQYF
TRBJ2-7 . TRBV27 . TGTGCCAGCAGCCCCTGGGCAGACCTCGACGAGCAGTACTTC CASSPWADLDEQYF
TRBJ1-6 . TRBV5-8 many TGTGCCAGCAGCGACAGTAATATTTCCCCCGATTCACCCCTCCACTTT CASSDSNISPDSPLHF
TRBJ2-5 . TRBV12-3/TRBV12-4 once TGTTCCAGCAGTGGACAGTTTCAGCGGGGCAAAGAGACCCAGTACTTC CSSSGQFQRGKETQYF
TRBJ1-2 . TRBV7-9 . TGTGCCAGCAGCCCCTACTCCGGCGGAGGCTATGGCTACACCTTC CASSPYSGGGYGYTF
TRBJ2-3 . TRBV12-3/TRBV12-4 . TGTGCCAGCAGAACCGGACAGAGCACAGATACGCAGTATTTT CASRTGQSTDTQYF
TRBJ2-5 . TRBV10-3 many TGTGCCATCAGTGGACTTGAGGGGGGGCTGGAGACCCAGTACTTC CAISGLEGGLETQYF
TRBJ1-1 TRBD1 TRBV9 . TGTGCCAGCAGCGTAGCTCATCCGGGACAGTTGAACACTGAAGCTTTCTTT CASSVAHPGQLNTEAFF
TRBJ2-2 . TRBV5-1 . TGCGCCAGCAGCTTACTCGAGACCGGGGAGCTGTTTTTT CASSLLETGELFF
TRBJ2-5 TRBD1 TRBV12-3/TRBV12-4 . TGTGCCAGCAGTGTCGGACAGGGGTGGGAGACCCAGTACTTC CASSVGQGWETQYF
TRBJ2-1 TRBD1 TRBV6-5 . TGTGCCAGCAGTTACTCGAAGACAGGGCTCCCGAATGAGCAGTTCTTC CASSYSKTGLPNEQFF
TRBJ2-5 . TRBV27 few TGTGCCAGCAGTTCCCTCATGAGAAGGGGGACCCAGTACTTC CASSSLMRRGTQYF
TRBJ2-3 . TRBV20-1 few TGCAGTGCTAGAGTGGACAGCGGACGCACAGATACGCAGTATTTT CSARVDSGRTDTQYF
TRBJ2-5 . TRBV10-1 . TGCGCCAGCCCTTCAGTGTGTGGACCCTGGCGAGAGACCCAGTACTTC CASPSVCGPWRETQYF
TRBJ1-4 TRBD1 TRBV3-1 . TGTGCCAGCAGCCGACAGGGATCTAATGAAAAACTGTTTTTT CASSRQGSNEKLFF
TRBJ1-2 TRBD1 TRBV13 . TGTGCCAGCAGCCAAAGGACAGGGGGTGGCTACACCTTC CASSQRTGGGYTF
TRBJ2-7 TRBD1 TRBV6-2/TRBV6-3 . TGTGCCAGCAGTTACCCCCGGGACAGGGACTACGAGCAGTACTTC CASSYPRDRDYEQYF
TRBJ2-7 TRBD2 TRBV7-6 few TGTGCCAGCAGCCCCGTGCTAGCGGGAGCGTACGAGCAGTACTTC CASSPVLAGAYEQYF
TRBJ1-1 . TRBV2 few TGTGCCAGGACGGAGGGGACTGAAGCTTTCTTT CARTEGTEAFF
TRBJ2-7 TRBD2 TRBV2 . TGTGCCAGCATTACTAGCGGGAGGTACGAGCAGTACTTC CASITSGRYEQYF
TRBJ2-7 TRBD1 TRBV10-3 . TGTGCCATCAGTGAGAGGGCTACAGGGGGCGAGCAGTACTTC CAISERATGGEQYF
TRBJ2-2 . TRBV18 few TGTGCCAGCTCACCGACGGACACCGGGGAGCTGTTTTTT CASSPTDTGELFF
TRBJ2-7 TRBD2 TRBV6-6 . TGTGCCAGCAGCCCAAGCGGACTAGCGGACTTCTACGAGCAGTACTTC CASSPSGLADFYEQYF
TRBJ2-3 TRBD2 TRBV6-6 . TGTGCCAGCAGTCCGCACAGGGGAGTAGCGGGAGGTGGCACAGATACGCAGTATTTT CASSPHRGVAGGGTDTQYF
TRBJ1-1 . TRBV19 . TGTGCCAGTAGTACCCTCGGGAGGTGGCAAGGGGACACTGAAGCTTTCTTT CASSTLGRWQGDTEAFF
TRBJ2-7 TRBD2 TRBV6-5 . TGTGCCAGCAGTTACAAGACTAGCGGGATATATGCCTACGAGCAGTACTTC CASSYKTSGIYAYEQYF
TRBJ2-5 TRBD1 TRBV29-1 . TGCAGCGTTGTCTGGACAGGGATACAGACCCAGTACTTC CSVVWTGIQTQYF
TRBJ2-5 . TRBV9 few TGTGCCAGCAGCGTAGGTGGGGCCGGGGAGACCCAGTACTTC CASSVGGAGETQYF